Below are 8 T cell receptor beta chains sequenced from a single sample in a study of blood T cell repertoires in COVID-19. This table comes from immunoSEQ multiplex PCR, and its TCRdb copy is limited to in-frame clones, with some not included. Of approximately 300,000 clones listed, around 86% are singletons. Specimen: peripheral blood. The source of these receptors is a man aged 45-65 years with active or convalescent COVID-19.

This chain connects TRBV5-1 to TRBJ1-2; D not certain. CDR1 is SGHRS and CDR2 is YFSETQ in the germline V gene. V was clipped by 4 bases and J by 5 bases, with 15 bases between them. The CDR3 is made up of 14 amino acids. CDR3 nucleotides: TGCGCCAGCAGCCGAGCGGAGGCGGCATATGGCTACACCTTC. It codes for CASSRAEAAYGYTF.

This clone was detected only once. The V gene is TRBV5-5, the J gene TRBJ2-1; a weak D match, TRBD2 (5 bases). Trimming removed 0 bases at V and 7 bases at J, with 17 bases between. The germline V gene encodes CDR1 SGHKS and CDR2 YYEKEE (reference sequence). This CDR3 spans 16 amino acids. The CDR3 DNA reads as TGTGCCAGCAGCTTGGTATTTAGAGGGAGTAGGAATGAGCAGTTCTTC. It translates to CASSLVFRGSRNEQFF.

CDR3 sequence: CASSLGTSVFYEQYF. DNA for the CDR3: TGCGCCAGCAGCTTAGGGACTAGCGTATTCTACGAGCAGTACTTC. The chain carries TRBV5-1 and TRBJ2-7; 10 bases align to TRBD2. The CDR3 runs to 15 residues. Germline CDR1 and CDR2: SGHRS and YFSETQ. Trimming at V came to 2 bases and at J to 3 bases, leaving 5 bases not matched to a gene.

CDR3 region: CASSLAGGLNEQFF. The CDR3 nucleotides read TGTGCCAGCAGCCTTGCCGGGGGTCTCAATGAGCAGTTCTTC. This chain uses TRBV3-1 (or the pseudogene TRBV3-2) with TRBJ2-1, with D possibly matching TRBD2 (6 bases). Germline V lookup: CDR1 LGHDT, CDR2 YNNKEL (reference sequence). CDR3 length: 14 amino acids. Trimming left V 4 bases short and J 6 bases short, with 13 bases between.

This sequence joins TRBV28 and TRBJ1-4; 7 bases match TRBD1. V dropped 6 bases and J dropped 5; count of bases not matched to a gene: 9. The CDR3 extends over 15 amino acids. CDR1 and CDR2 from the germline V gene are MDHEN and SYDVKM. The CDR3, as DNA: TGTGCCAGCAGCCTAGACAGGGAATTCAATGAAAAACTGTTTTTT. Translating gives CASSLDREFNEKLFF.

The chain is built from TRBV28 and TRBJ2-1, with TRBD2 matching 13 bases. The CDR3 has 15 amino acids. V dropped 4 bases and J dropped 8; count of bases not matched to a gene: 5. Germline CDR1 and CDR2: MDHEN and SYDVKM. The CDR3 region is CASSSGLAGVYEQFF. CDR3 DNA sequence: TGTGCCAGCAGTTCCGGACTAGCGGGAGTATATGAGCAGTTCTTC.

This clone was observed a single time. The CDR3 protein is CASGDQLGSPLHF. In nucleotides, the CDR3 is TGTGCCAGCGGAGACCAATTAGGATCACCCCTCCACTTT. The chain is built from TRBV28 and TRBJ1-6; D ambiguous. From germline, CDR1 is MDHEN and CDR2 SYDVKM. The CDR3 contains 13 residues. Trimming removed 8 bases from V and 10 bases from J, with 15 bases in between.

CDR3 in DNA: TGTGCCAGCAGCTTTAGCGGGGGGCGTTACAATGAGCAGTTCTTC. Its protein is CASSFSGGRYNEQFF. The genes are TRBV7-3 and TRBJ2-1; 10 nucleotides agree with TRBD2. In germline, CDR1 is SGHTA, CDR2 FQGTGA. The CDR3 sequence is 15 residues long. V gave up 3 bases and J gave up 4 bases; unmatched junction bases: 3.